A single sample gave rise to the 30 T cell receptor beta chains below, sequenced in a study of cytotoxic CD8 clonotypes in ibrutinib-treated CLL. This table comes from immunoSEQ multiplex PCR, and its TCRdb copy is limited to in-frame clones, with some not included. This table has roughly 110,000 clones, 45% to 65% appearing once. The material sequenced was PBMCs, taken after 24 months of ibrutinib treatment. These receptor sequences come from a human donor with chronic lymphocytic leukemia.

The rearrangement links TRBV30 to TRBJ1-2; tentatively, D is TRBD1 (5 bases). The CDR3 runs to 13 residues. In germline, CDR1 is GTSNPN, CDR2 SVGIG (reference sequence). Trimming removed 5 bases from V and 4 bases from J, with 14 bases in between. CDR3 in amino acids: CAWGRDSLYGYTF. CDR3 nucleotide sequence: TGTGCCTGGGGACGAGACAGCCTCTATGGCTACACCTTC. Variable domain in full (rest from reference TRBV30 and TRBJ1-2): SQTIHQWPATLVQPVGSPLSLECTVEGTSNPNLYWYRQAAGRGLQLLFYSVGIGQISSEVPQNLSASRPQDRQFILSSKKLLLSDSGFYLCAWGRDSLYGYTFGSGTRLTVV.

The chain combines TRBV7-6 with TRBJ1-1; D is perhaps TRBD1 (6 bases). CDR1 and CDR2 (germline): SGHVS, FNYEAQ. V was cut by 1 base and J by 10 bases, with 10 bases left in between. The CDR3 covers 12 residues. The CDR3 reads CASSLVGGGAFF. For the CDR3, the DNA is TGTGCCAGCAGCTTAGTCGGGGGCGGAGCTTTCTTT.

In DNA, the CDR3 is TGCGCCAGCCTAAGGGGGGACAGGGGCATAGATACGCAGTATTTT. Amino acid sequence: CASLRGDRGIDTQYF. The chain has TRBV5-1 and TRBJ2-3, with 10 bases that match TRBD1. The CDR3 covers 15 residues. Germline CDR1 SGHRS, CDR2 YFSETQ. V trimming: 7 bases; J trimming: 5 bases; junction bases outside the gene matches: 10. Full variable domain (outside the CDR3, taken from reference TRBV5-1 and TRBJ2-3): KAGVTQTPRYLIKTRGQQVTLSCSPISGHRSVSWYQQTPGQGLQFLFEYFSETQRNKGNFPGRFSGRQFSNSRSEMNVSTLELGDSALYLCASLRGDRGIDTQYFGPGTRLTVL.

The chain is built from TRBV28 and TRBJ1-1, with a possible D match to TRBD1 (5 bases). Germline CDR1 is MDHEN and CDR2 is SYDVKM. The CDR3 is made up of 15 amino acids. Trimming removed 1 base at V and 2 bases at J, with 11 bases between. DNA of the CDR3: TGTGCCAGCAGTTTATTCGGGGCCCAAAACACTGAAGCTTTCTTT. It codes for CASSLFGAQNTEAFF.

The chain carries TRBV18 and TRBJ1-3; maybe TRBD1 (6 bases). The germline V gene has CDR1 KGHSH and CDR2 LQKENI. This CDR3 contains 20 residues. V lost 6 bases and J lost 0, with 27 bases in between. The chain's CDR3 is CASSQALEQGVIVSGNTIYF. The CDR3 DNA follows: TGTGCCAGCTCGCAAGCGTTGGAACAGGGTGTCATCGTCTCTGGAAACACCATATATTTT.

The chain carries TRBV30 and TRBJ1-2, with D possibly matching TRBD1 (5 bases). The CDR3 is 13 residues long. The V and J ends lost 2 bases and 8 bases respectively, with 15 bases between them. Germline CDR1 is GTSNPN and CDR2 is SVGIG (reference sequence). CDR3 in DNA: TGTGCCTGGAGTCCCCCGGGGCAATACGGCTACACCTTC. This encodes CAWSPPGQYGYTF.

V usage is TRBV5-6 and J usage is TRBJ2-3, with TRBD2 identical over 15 bases. The length of the CDR3 is 18 residues. J lost 2 bases, V lost 1 base, and 5 bases had no gene match. The germline V gene has CDR1 SGHDT and CDR2 YYEEEE. CDR3 sequence (DNA): TGTGCCAGCAGCTTGCCCGGGACTAGCGGGGGGAACACAGATACGCAGTATTTT. This sequence encodes CASSLPGTSGGNTDTQYF. Complete variable domain (other parts from reference TRBV5-6 and TRBJ2-3): DAGVTQSPTHLIKTRGQQVTLRCSPKSGHDTVSWYQQALGQGPQFIFQYYEEEERQRGNFPDRFSGHQFPNYSSELNVNALLLGDSALYLCASSLPGTSGGNTDTQYFGPGTRLTVL.

This clone was seen more than once but under ten times. The J gene is TRBJ1-6, the V gene TRBV2, with D maybe TRBD1 (6 bases). V lost 3 bases and J lost 10, with 16 bases in between. The CDR3 is made up of 15 amino acids. Germline CDR1 is SNHLY and CDR2 is FYNNEI. The CDR3 sequence: CASSEGAGGGSPLHF. The CDR3 DNA reads as TGTGCCAGCAGTGAGGGGGCGGGGGGCGGGTCACCCCTCCACTTT.

This clone was picked up a small number of times. The genes are TRBV5-1 and TRBJ2-7; D is unresolved. The V and J ends lost 6 bases and 3 bases respectively, with 7 bases between them. Germline V CDR1 and CDR2: SGHRS, YFSETQ. The CDR3 runs 11 residues. CDR3 residues: CASTRDYEQYF. CDR3 bases: TGCGCCAGCACTCGAGACTACGAGCAGTACTTC.

V is TRBV6-6 and J is TRBJ1-1; weak D call: TRBD1 (5 bases). The CDR3 length is 13 residues. Germline CDR1 reads MNHNY; CDR2 reads SVGAGI (reference sequence). The germline V and J ends were trimmed by 2 bases and 5 bases, with 9 bases remaining between them. The CDR3 here is CASSYTGGTEAFF. The CDR3 nucleotides are TGTGCCAGCAGTTACACCGGGGGAACTGAAGCTTTCTTT.

This chain uses TRBV30 with TRBJ1-1, with D unresolved. V was shortened by 3 bases and J by 1 base, with 9 bases between the two germline ends. The CDR3 length is 13 residues. Germline CDR1 GTSNPN, CDR2 SVGIG (reference sequence). This CDR3 is CAWRPPGNTEAFF. DNA for the CDR3: TGTGCCTGGAGACCCCCAGGGAACACTGAAGCTTTCTTT.

This clone was counted only a few times. V is TRBV18 and J is TRBJ2-1, with D unclear. V dropped 0 bases and J dropped 7 bases, with 10 bases sitting between them. Germline assignment: CDR1 KGHSH and CDR2 LQKENI. The CDR3 length is 14 residues. CDR3 protein: CASSPPEGWNEQFF. In DNA, the CDR3 is TGTGCCAGCTCACCACCGGAAGGGTGGAATGAGCAGTTCTTC.

The chain combines TRBV6-1 with TRBJ1-5, with D possibly TRBD1 on 6 matching bases. CDR3 length equals 14 residues. The germline V gene has CDR1 MNHNS and CDR2 SASEGT. The ends were cut back, 4 bases at V and 6 bases at J, with 13 bases in the middle. This CDR3 reads CASSAEQGGQPQHF. The CDR3 bases are TGTGCCAGCAGTGCGGAACAGGGAGGTCAGCCCCAGCATTTT.

The V gene is TRBV30, the J gene TRBJ2-5; TRBD2 matches at 10 bases. Germline values: CDR1 GTSNPN, CDR2 SVGIG (reference sequence). This CDR3 has 15 residues. V shed 3 bases, J shed 7 bases, and the junction held 11 bases outside the gene matches. CDR3 residues: CAWSTSGGAGGTQYF. DNA for the CDR3: TGTGCCTGGAGCACCAGCGGGGGGGCCGGGGGGACCCAGTACTTC.

The chain recombines TRBV4-2 with TRBJ2-2; 7 nucleotides match TRBD1. Germline V gene data show CDR1 as LGHNA and CDR2 as YNFKEQ. This CDR3 contains 16 residues. V lost 4 bases to trimming and J lost 1 base; unmatched junction nucleotides: 6. Here the CDR3 DNA reads TGTGCCAGCAGCCCCCGCCGACAGGGGAACACCGGGGAGCTGTTTTTT. This codes for CASSPRRQGNTGELFF.

The sample holds many counts of this clone. The chain recombines TRBV30 with TRBJ1-1; TRBD1 matches 9 bases. This CDR3 has 14 amino acids. V dropped 4 bases and J dropped 3; count of bases not matched to a gene: 6. The germline V gene has CDR1 GTSNPN and CDR2 SVGIG (reference sequence). The CDR3 loop is CAWNRDREDTEAFF. CDR3 in DNA: TGTGCCTGGAACCGGGACAGGGAGGACACTGAAGCTTTCTTT.

This clone has more than one count but fewer than ten. V is TRBV2 and J is TRBJ2-5; D is unresolved. Looked up from germline, CDR1 is SNHLY and CDR2 is FYNNEI. Trimming pared 5 bases from V and 2 bases from J, leaving 15 bases between. The CDR3 loop spans 15 amino acids. The CDR3 DNA reads as TGTGCCAGCAGTCAGGTCTCCACTATACAAGAGACCCAGTACTTC. Translating it yields CASSQVSTIQETQYF.

V usage is TRBV10-1 and J usage is TRBJ2-3; tentatively, D is TRBD1 (5 bases). Trimming took 2 bases from V and 5 from J, leaving 5 bases between them. The germline CDR1 and CDR2 sequences are WNHNN and SYGVQD (reference sequence). The CDR3 totals 12 residues. The CDR3 spells CASSERGDTQYF. DNA of the CDR3: TGCGCCAGCAGTGAGAGGGGAGATACGCAGTATTTT.

The rearrangement joins TRBV18 to TRBJ2-7, with a possible D match to TRBD1 (6 bases). Germline V gives CDR1 KGHSH, CDR2 LQKENI. The CDR3 has 15 residues. V gave up 6 bases and J gave up 0 bases, with 15 bases separating them. Here the CDR3 reads CASSLDRTASYEQYF. The CDR3 bases are TGTGCCAGCTCCCTTGACAGGACGGCCTCCTACGAGCAGTACTTC.

The V and J genes are TRBV5-1 and TRBJ2-7, with a possible D match to TRBD2 (6 bases). The CDR3 runs 15 residues. The V end lost 4 bases, the J end lost 6 bases, and 20 bases lay between the germline ends. Germline V gene data show CDR1 as SGHRS and CDR2 as YFSETQ. CDR3 sequence (DNA): TGCGCCAGCAGCCCGGAGGGTTCGTCCGGGGGCGAGCAGTACTTC. Protein: CASSPEGSSGGEQYF.

The rearrangement links TRBV5-1 to TRBJ2-3; D remains unclear. The CDR3 length is 14 residues. CDR1 and CDR2 (germline): SGHRS, YFSETQ. V was cut by 4 bases and J by 1 base, with 10 bases left in between. The CDR3 here is CASSPVGGTDTQYF. In DNA, the CDR3 is TGCGCCAGCAGCCCCGTCGGCGGCACAGATACGCAGTATTTT.

In this sample, this clone turned up a few times. This chain links TRBV20-1 with TRBJ1-1; D is perhaps TRBD1 (5 bases). Looked up from germline, CDR1 is DFQATT and CDR2 is SNEGSKA (reference sequence). There are 11 residues in the CDR3. Deletions cut 6 bases from V and 5 bases from J, with 10 bases between. As DNA, the CDR3 is TGCAGTGCCTTCTGGGGGACTGAAGCTTTCTTT. Its protein is CSAFWGTEAFF.

Worth noting for this clone: The junction differs from germline at one of its ends, possibly a read error. The V call is TRBV5-6, the J call TRBJ2-1; D perhaps matches TRBD2 (6 bases). Germline CDR1 SGHDT, CDR2 YYEEEE. The CDR3 spans 12 residues. CDR3: CASSSPGTEEFF. CDR3 DNA sequence: TGTGCCAGCAGCTCCCCCGGGACTGAGGAGTTCTTC.

This sequence joins TRBV25-1 and TRBJ2-5; perhaps TRBD1 as D (5 bases). From germline, CDR1 is MGHDK and CDR2 SYGVNS. V dropped 1 base and J dropped 5 bases, with 14 bases sitting between them. The CDR3 covers 15 residues. In DNA form, the CDR3 reads TGTGCCAGCAGTGAATCAGGGCTGGGGCGGGAGACCCAGTACTTC. Encoded protein: CASSESGLGRETQYF.

CDR3 in DNA: TGTGCCAGCAGCGCCAGTTCAGGGGGCGCGAACACCGGGGAGCTGTTTTTT. Amino acid sequence: CASSASSGGANTGELFF. This sequence joins TRBV9 and TRBJ2-2; 8 positions agree with TRBD1. The V gene end was trimmed by 3 bases and the J gene end by 0 bases; junction bases not matched to a gene: 7. The CDR3 loop spans 17 amino acids. Germline CDR1 SGDLS, CDR2 YYNGEE.

The chain has TRBV9 and TRBJ1-1, with D possibly TRBD1 on 6 matching bases. V was trimmed by 0 bases and J by 3 bases, leaving 18 bases between them. The CDR3 runs 17 residues. Germline assignment: CDR1 SGDLS and CDR2 YYNGEE. Written as DNA, the CDR3 is TGTGCCAGCAGCGTAGATCGAGGAACAGGGAGGGACACTGAAGCTTTCTTT. Encoded protein: CASSVDRGTGRDTEAFF.

This sequence joins TRBV28 and TRBJ2-5, with D hard to call. The CDR3 consists of 11 residues. The V and J ends lost 4 bases and 0 bases respectively, with 0 bases between them. Looked up from germline, CDR1 is MDHEN and CDR2 is SYDVKM. The CDR3 region is CASSYQETQYF. The CDR3 region has the DNA TGTGCCAGCAGTTACCAAGAGACCCAGTACTTC.

V is TRBV11-3 and J is TRBJ2-3, with D tentatively TRBD1 (5 bases). The V and J ends lost 0 bases and 6 bases respectively, with 13 bases between them. Germline V gene lookup returns CDR1 SGHNT and CDR2 YENEEA. This CDR3 spans 15 amino acids. CDR3 in DNA: TGTGCCAGCAGCTTAGATGGGCAGGGAATGGATACGCAGTATTTT. Encoded protein: CASSLDGQGMDTQYF.

V usage is TRBV7-8 and J usage is TRBJ1-2; 9 positions match TRBD1. Losses at the gene ends were 5 bases for V and 5 bases for J; bases not matched to a gene: 9. There are 15 residues in the CDR3. CDR1 is SGHVS, CDR2 FQNEAQ, per germline. Here the CDR3 reads CASSTKGQGKYGYTF. Here the CDR3 DNA reads TGTGCCAGCAGCACAAAAGGACAGGGGAAGTATGGCTACACCTTC.

The CDR3 sequence: CASSPAGGNYEQYF. CDR3 nucleotides: TGCGCCAGCAGCCCGGCAGGGGGTAACTACGAGCAGTACTTC. The chain has TRBV5-1 and TRBJ2-7; 7 bases are shared with TRBD1. V gave up 4 bases and J gave up 3 bases; unmatched junction bases: 7. The CDR3 is 14 amino acids. The germline gives CDR1 SGHRS, CDR2 YFSETQ.